This is a list of T cell receptor beta chains from one sample in a study of regulatory T cells in long-lasting Graves disease. TCRdb re-derived calls from the multiplex PCR reads in MiXCR, one entry per CDR3 protein. The sample shows about 470,000 distinct CDR3 sequences, around 21% of them seen only once. Sequenced material: peripheral blood mononuclear cells (PBMCs), taken when the disease was refractory, from a patient treated with antithyroid drugs. The receptors come from a female donor with Graves disease. Both conserved end residues are part of each CDR3. A D gene is named only where the DNA matches it firmly. Some rows have no size entry. The others give once, few or many, or a class for an expanded clone.

v_call: TRBV27; clone_size: NA; j_call: TRBJ2-7; d_call: TRBD1; cdr3_nt: TGTGCCAGCACTCCGGGACAGGGTGCGAACGAGCAGTACTTC; cdr3_aa: CASTPGQGANEQYF
v_call: TRBV2; clone_size: few; j_call: TRBJ1-1; d_call: NA; cdr3_nt: TGTGCCAGCAGTGATTGGGCGAACGCTGAAGCTTTCTTT; cdr3_aa: CASSDWANAEAFF
v_call: TRBV27; clone_size: NA; j_call: TRBJ1-1; d_call: TRBD1; cdr3_nt: TGTGCCAGCAGCAGGGGGGCCGGTGAAGCTTTCTTT; cdr3_aa: CASSRGAGEAFF
v_call: TRBV3-1; clone_size: few; j_call: TRBJ2-5; d_call: TRBD2; cdr3_nt: TGTGCCAGCAGCCAGGACCCTAGCGGGAGTAAGGAGACCCAGTACTTC; cdr3_aa: CASSQDPSGSKETQYF
v_call: TRBV29-1; clone_size: NA; j_call: TRBJ1-1; d_call: NA; cdr3_nt: TGCAGCGTCATACAGGGCAGAGGTGAAGCTTTCTTT; cdr3_aa: CSVIQGRGEAFF
v_call: TRBV7-9; clone_size: NA; j_call: TRBJ2-5; d_call: TRBD1; cdr3_nt: TGTGCCAGCAGCAAGATAACAGGGGCCGAGACCCAGTACTTC; cdr3_aa: CASSKITGAETQYF
v_call: TRBV7-3; clone_size: NA; j_call: TRBJ2-2; d_call: NA; cdr3_nt: TGTGCCAGCAGTCCGGGGCCCTTGGGAGACACCGGGGAGCTGTTTTTT; cdr3_aa: CASSPGPLGDTGELFF
v_call: TRBV7-2; clone_size: many; j_call: TRBJ2-7; d_call: TRBD2; cdr3_nt: TGTGCCAGCAGCCTGGGACTAGCGGGAGGTCCCTCCTACGAGCAGTACTTC; cdr3_aa: CASSLGLAGGPSYEQYF
v_call: TRBV20-1; clone_size: few; j_call: TRBJ1-5; d_call: NA; cdr3_nt: TGCAGTGCCCCGGAAGGGGGTTACCTTGGGGCCCAGCATTTT; cdr3_aa: CSAPEGGYLGAQHF
v_call: TRBV5-1; clone_size: NA; j_call: TRBJ2-7; d_call: NA; cdr3_nt: TGCGCCAGCAGCCCCGATGGTTCTTTCTACGAGCAGTACTTC; cdr3_aa: CASSPDGSFYEQYF
v_call: TRBV7-2; clone_size: few; j_call: TRBJ1-3; d_call: NA; cdr3_nt: TGTGCCAGCAGCTTAGCGGACGTTCACTCTGGAAACACCATATATTTT; cdr3_aa: CASSLADVHSGNTIYF
v_call: TRBV5-1; clone_size: NA; j_call: TRBJ2-3; d_call: NA; cdr3_nt: TGCGCCAGCAGCTTGGCGGTCGGGCAGGCCCCGGATACGCAGTATTTT; cdr3_aa: CASSLAVGQAPDTQYF
v_call: TRBV13; clone_size: few; j_call: TRBJ2-2; d_call: TRBD2; cdr3_nt: TGTGCCAGCAGCTTAGAGGCTAGCGGGAGGCAGAACACCGAGGAGCTGTTTTTT; cdr3_aa: CASSLEASGRQNTEELFF
v_call: TRBV9; clone_size: few; j_call: TRBJ1-2; d_call: NA; cdr3_nt: TGTGCCAGCAGCGGGGGGATGGGCGGCTACACCTTC; cdr3_aa: CASSGGMGGYTF
v_call: TRBV11-2; clone_size: many; j_call: TRBJ2-7; d_call: NA; cdr3_nt: TGTGCCAGCAGCTTCTCCGGGACAACCTACGAGCAGTACTTC; cdr3_aa: CASSFSGTTYEQYF
v_call: TRBV28; clone_size: many; j_call: TRBJ2-5; d_call: NA; cdr3_nt: TGTGCCAGCAGTTTAATCAGGCAGTCGACCAAGACCCAGTACTTC; cdr3_aa: CASSLIRQSTKTQYF